These 5 T cell receptor beta chains were sequenced from one sample in a study of T cell responses to AZD1222 COVID-19 vaccine. TCRdb keeps only in-frame clones here, not all; method: immunoSEQ multiplex PCR. The sample shows 100,000 to 120,000 clones, nearly 90% of them seen only once. Sequences were derived from peripheral blood, sampled on day 0 of AZD1222 vaccination. These receptors all come from an adult in good health.

The genes are TRBV28 and TRBJ1-2, with TRBD1 as a possible D gene (6 bases). Germline V gene sequence: CDR1 MDHEN, CDR2 SYDVKM. CDR3 size: 15 residues. The germline V and J ends were trimmed by 7 bases and 0 bases, with 15 bases remaining between them. This CDR3 reads CASIFRHRANYGYTF. In DNA form, the CDR3 reads TGTGCCAGCATATTCAGGCACAGGGCTAACTATGGCTACACCTTC.

As for this clone: In the same sample, other DNA sequences code for this CDR3. V gene TRBV18 combines with J gene TRBJ2-7; no clear D gene. Germline V lookup: CDR1 KGHSH, CDR2 LQKENI. V was shortened by 2 bases and J by 3 bases, with 2 bases between the two germline ends. This CDR3 is built from 11 residues. The CDR3 protein is CASSPNYEQYF. The CDR3 nucleotides read TGTGCCAGCTCACCAAACTACGAGCAGTACTTC.

The V gene is TRBV19, the J gene TRBJ2-3; the D gene is possibly TRBD1 (5 bases). V gave up 8 bases and J gave up 3 bases, with 12 bases separating them. The CDR3 has 13 residues. Germline assignment: CDR1 LNHDA and CDR2 SQIVND (reference sequence). The DNA for the CDR3 is TGTGCCAGTGGGGCGGTTCGGACAGATACGCAGTATTTT. Protein: CASGAVRTDTQYF.

This chain joins TRBV5-1 and TRBJ2-7; D might be TRBD2 (5 bases). Trimming left V 4 bases short and J 7 bases short, with 12 bases between. CDR1 and CDR2 from the germline V gene are SGHRS and YFSETQ. The length of the CDR3 is 12 residues. CDR3 in amino acids: CASSIPTGEQYF. The CDR3 DNA follows: TGCGCCAGCAGCATCCCTACGGGGGAGCAGTACTTC.

The gene calls are TRBV10-3 and TRBJ1-6; 9 bases are shared with TRBD1. Germline V gives CDR1 ENHRY, CDR2 SYGVKD. The CDR3 has 15 amino acids. Trimming removed 10 bases from V and 7 bases from J; junction bases left unmatched: 11. The DNA for the CDR3 is TGTGCCACGTCCCCCGGGACAGGGATGAATTCACCCCTCCACTTT. Protein product: CATSPGTGMNSPLHF.